Presented here are 18 T cell receptor beta chains from one specimen sequenced in a study of control samples from healthy donors and cancer patients. Sequenced by immunoSEQ multiplex PCR; TCRdb stores in-frame clones only, minus some. The data hold about 84,000 clones, with 70% to 85% observed a single time. The sequenced sample consisted of PBMCs. The receptors were sampled from a man in his 60s with head and neck cancer.

This clone has a single count. The chain joins TRBV29-1 to TRBJ2-5; TRBD2 agrees at 11 bases. There are 15 residues in the CDR3. The germline V gene has CDR1 SQVTM and CDR2 ANQGSEA. Trimming cost V 0 bases and J 5 bases; bases outside gene matches: 5. CDR3 loop: CSVEDSGRADETQYF. CDR3 sequence (DNA): TGCAGCGTTGAAGATAGCGGGAGGGCCGACGAGACCCAGTACTTC. The whole variable domain, remainder taken from reference TRBV29-1 and TRBJ2-5, is SAVISQKPSRDICQRGTSLTIQCQVDSQVTMMFWYRQQPGQSLTLIATANQGSEATYESGFVIDKFPISRPNLTFSTLTVSNMSPEDSSIYLCSVEDSGRADETQYFGPGTRLLVL.

The chain joins TRBV5-1 to TRBJ1-1; TRBD1 matches at 12 bases. The CDR3 totals 16 residues. Trimming took 2 bases from V and 5 from J; bases not matched to a gene: 7. Germline values: CDR1 SGHRS, CDR2 YFSETQ. In DNA, the CDR3 is TGCGCCAGCAGCTTTCTGGGACAGGGGGCGAGGACTGAAGCTTTCTTT. The encoded protein is CASSFLGQGARTEAFF.

This rearrangement joins TRBV15 to TRBJ1-1, with D possibly being TRBD1 (5 bases). The V and J ends lost 3 bases and 0 bases respectively, with 11 bases between them. There are 15 residues in the CDR3. CDR1 is LNHNV, CDR2 YYDKDF, per germline (reference sequence). The CDR3 loop is CATSRPGLLNTEAFF. The CDR3 region has the DNA TGTGCCACCAGCAGGCCGGGACTGCTGAACACTGAAGCTTTCTTT.

The rearrangement links TRBV4-1 to TRBJ1-1; D is ambiguous. The CDR3 has 15 amino acids. Germline V gene lookup returns CDR1 MGHRA and CDR2 YSYEKL. Trimming left V 4 bases short and J 5 bases short, with 17 bases between. CDR3 nucleotide sequence: TGCGCCAGCAGCCTAGGTAGTGGAGGGTGGACTGAAGCTTTCTTT. Its protein product is CASSLGSGGWTEAFF.

In nucleotides, the CDR3 is TGTGCCAGTAGTTCCCGGAGGGAAGCTTTCTTT. Protein: CASSSRREAFF. The chain is built from TRBV19 and TRBJ1-1; no firm D call. CDR1 LNHDA and CDR2 SQIVND come from the germline V gene (reference sequence). Trimming shortened V by 5 bases and J by 8 bases, and 9 bases separated the two germline ends. The CDR3 length is 11 residues.

This clone was found a few times. The chain recombines TRBV3-1 (or the pseudogene TRBV3-2) with TRBJ2-1, with D uncertain. The CDR3 extends over 12 amino acids. Trimming took off 6 bases at V and 9 bases at J, with 12 bases between the two ends. Germline V gene lookup returns CDR1 LGHDT and CDR2 YNNKEL (reference sequence). CDR3 nucleotide sequence: TGTGCCAGCAGTCCGAGAGCCGCTGAGCAGTTCTTC. Amino acids: CASSPRAAEQFF.

This sequence joins TRBV4-2 and TRBJ2-7; unclear D gene. Germline-derived CDR1 and CDR2 are LGHNA and YNFKEQ. This CDR3 is built from 15 residues. Trimming stripped 0 bases from V and 0 bases from J, with 9 bases between. The chain's CDR3 is CASSQDSSSSYEQYF. The CDR3 nucleotides read TGTGCCAGCAGCCAAGACAGCTCCTCCTCCTACGAGCAGTACTTC.

The chain is built from TRBV10-3 and TRBJ1-5; D remains unclear. The CDR3 loop spans 15 amino acids. Germline V gene lookup returns CDR1 ENHRY and CDR2 SYGVKD. V lost 0 bases to trimming and J lost 6 bases, with 12 bases between them. CDR3 residues: CAISESGGLSQPQHF. CDR3 in DNA: TGTGCCATCAGTGAGTCAGGCGGATTATCTCAGCCCCAGCATTTT.

This sequence joins TRBV4-1 and TRBJ1-2; D unclear. Germline lookup yields CDR1 MGHRA and CDR2 YSYEKL. The CDR3 length is 15 residues. Deletions cut 4 bases from V and 4 bases from J, with 16 bases between. The CDR3 DNA reads as TGCGCCAGCAGCCCCGTCCCAACAGATCTCTATGGCTACACCTTC. The encoded protein is CASSPVPTDLYGYTF.

This rearrangement joins TRBV10-3 to TRBJ2-3; no definite D call. This CDR3 contains 12 residues. V was pared by 11 bases and J by 2 bases, with 11 bases between. CDR1 is ENHRY and CDR2 is SYGVKD in the germline V gene. The CDR3 reads CASMGSTDTQYF. Here the CDR3 DNA reads TGTGCCTCCATGGGGTCCACAGATACGCAGTATTTT.

Only one count was recorded for this clone. The chain has TRBV6-6 and TRBJ2-2, with D tentatively TRBD1 or TRBD2 (5 bases each). This CDR3 has 16 amino acids. Trimming pared 2 bases from V and 4 bases from J, leaving 14 bases between. CDR1 and CDR2 (germline): MNHNY, SVGAGI (reference sequence). CDR3: CASSYDKGTPTGELFF. The CDR3 nucleotides read TGTGCCAGCAGTTACGATAAAGGGACCCCCACCGGGGAGCTGTTTTTT.

This clone was observed a few times. The chain couples TRBV5-4 to TRBJ2-1; no clear D. The V end lost 0 bases, the J end lost 0 bases, and 7 bases lay between the germline ends. Germline CDR1 is SGHNT and CDR2 is YYREEE (reference sequence). This CDR3 spans 15 amino acids. CDR3 in DNA: TGTGCCAGCAGCTTGGACTCAGGCTCCTACAATGAGCAGTTCTTC. It translates to CASSLDSGSYNEQFF. Using reference TRBV5-4 and TRBJ2-1 for the parts outside the CDR3, the full variable domain is ETGVTQSPTHLIKTRGQQVTLRCSSQSGHNTVSWYQQALGQGPQFIFQYYREEENGRGNFPPRFSGLQFPNYSSELNVNALELDDSALYLCASSLDSGSYNEQFFGPGTRLTVL.

The rearrangement uses TRBV21-1 and TRBJ2-1; the table names TRBD2, a call not compared with the DNA. TRBV21-1 is listed as a pseudogene. The CDR3 has 18 amino acids. The CDR3 region has the DNA TGTGCCAGCAGCAAAGAAGGGGGGGAGGGCCTAGCGGACAATGAGCAGTTCTTC. Its protein is CASSKEGGEGLADNEQFF.

This clone occurred a few times. CDR3 sequence reads: CASSDGQGGETQYF. For the CDR3, the DNA is TGTGCCAGCAGCGATGGACAGGGTGGTGAGACCCAGTACTTC. The rearrangement links TRBV3-1 (or the pseudogene TRBV3-2) to TRBJ2-5; TRBD1 matches 8 bases. The V gene end was trimmed by 5 bases and the J gene end by 5 bases; junction bases not matched to a gene: 7. Germline V gene sequence: CDR1 LGHDT, CDR2 YNNKEL (reference sequence). This CDR3 spans 14 amino acids.

The sample holds a few counts of this clone. The chain employs TRBV9 and TRBJ1-1; no clear D gene. Germline V gene lookup returns CDR1 SGDLS and CDR2 YYNGEE. This CDR3 has 16 amino acids. V lost 4 bases and J lost 2, with 18 bases in between. The CDR3 loop is CASSRSGSTLNTEAFF. CDR3 bases: TGTGCCAGCAGCCGCTCGGGCAGTACTCTCAACACTGAAGCTTTCTTT.

This clone was observed once. This rearrangement joins TRBV19 to TRBJ1-5; D unclear. V lost 4 bases, J lost 0 bases, and 16 bases lay in between. Germline assignment: CDR1 LNHDA and CDR2 SQIVND (reference sequence). This CDR3 is 17 amino acids long. CDR3 in DNA: TGTGCCAGTAGTAACAGTGGTATCTTATATAGCAATCAGCCCCAGCATTTT. Encoded protein: CASSNSGILYSNQPQHF.

This chain links TRBV28 with TRBJ2-1; D gene uncertain. V lost 7 bases and J 8 bases, leaving 33 bases between the germline ends. The germline CDR1 and CDR2 sequences are MDHEN and SYDVKM. CDR3 length: 19 amino acids. CDR3 sequence: CASTNWLKSAKIFDHEQFF. CDR3 sequence (DNA): TGTGCCAGCACCAACTGGCTCAAGTCCGCTAAAATCTTTGACCATGAGCAGTTCTTC.

This clone was counted a few times. This chain uses TRBV10-1 with TRBJ2-1; 7 positions agree with TRBD2. CDR3 length equals 15 residues. The germline V gene has CDR1 WNHNN and CDR2 SYGVQD (reference sequence). The junction had 8 bases not matched to a gene; V was cut back by 6 bases and J by 3 bases. The CDR3 is CASSENSGFYNEQFF. CDR3 in DNA: TGCGCCAGCAGCGAAAATAGCGGGTTCTACAATGAGCAGTTCTTC.